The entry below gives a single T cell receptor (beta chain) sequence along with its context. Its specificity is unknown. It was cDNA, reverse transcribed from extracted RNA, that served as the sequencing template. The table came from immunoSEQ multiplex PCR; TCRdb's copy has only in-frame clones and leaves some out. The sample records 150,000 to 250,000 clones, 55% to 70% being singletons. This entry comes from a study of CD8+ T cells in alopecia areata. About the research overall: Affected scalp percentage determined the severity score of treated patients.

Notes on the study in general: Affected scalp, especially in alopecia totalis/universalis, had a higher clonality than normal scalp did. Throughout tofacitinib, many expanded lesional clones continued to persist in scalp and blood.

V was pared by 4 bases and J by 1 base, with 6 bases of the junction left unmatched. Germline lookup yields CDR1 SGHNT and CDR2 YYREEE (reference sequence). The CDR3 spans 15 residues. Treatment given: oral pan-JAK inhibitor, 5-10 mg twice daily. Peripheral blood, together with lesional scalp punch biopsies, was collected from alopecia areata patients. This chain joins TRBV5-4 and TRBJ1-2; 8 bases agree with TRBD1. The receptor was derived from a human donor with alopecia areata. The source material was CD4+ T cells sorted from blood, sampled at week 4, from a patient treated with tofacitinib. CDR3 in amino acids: CASSLRQGFNYGYTF. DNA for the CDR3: TGTGCCAGCAGCCTCCGACAGGGGTTTAACTATGGCTACACCTTC.